These 17 T cell receptor beta chains came from one sample sequenced in a study of T-cell reconstitution after alpha-beta-depleted transplantation in children. Unique molecular identifiers featured in how the TCRbeta library was prepared. TCRdb processed the PCR reads anew with MiXCR; each CDR3 protein has one entry. This sample has 300,000 to 400,000 distinct CDR3 sequences, with under 20% found just once. The specimen was PBMCs, mostly from graft donor cells, collected 360 days after TCRalphabeta/CD19-depleted stem cell transplant. Receptor source: a male patient between 2 and 9 years old who had a stem cell transplant for acute lymphoblastic leukemia, so the T cells may come from the graft donor.

This clonotype was observed at least ten times. The V and J genes are TRBV12-3 or TRBV12-4 and TRBJ1-1; 8 nucleotides match TRBD1. V shed 6 bases, J shed 5 bases, and the junction held 8 bases outside the gene matches. The CDR3 consists of 14 residues. The CDR3 coding sequence is TGTGCCAGCAGACCCACAGGGGGGGGTACTGAAGCTTTCTTT. Protein: CASRPTGGGTEAFF.

This clonotype has a handful of counts. The V and J genes are TRBV7-8 and TRBJ2-3; a weak D match, TRBD1 (6 bases). From germline, CDR1 is SGHVS and CDR2 FQNEAQ. This CDR3 contains 18 residues. V was clipped by 4 bases and J by 2 bases, with 22 bases between them. The CDR3 spells CASSSLLGGLGPTDTQYF. CDR3 sequence (DNA): TGTGCCAGCAGCTCCCTTCTTGGGGGCCTAGGGCCCACAGATACGCAGTATTTT.

This clonotype was observed a handful of times. This chain links TRBV19 with TRBJ2-3, with 9 bases identical to TRBD2. The CDR3 sequence is 18 residues long. Germline loops: CDR1 LNHDA, CDR2 SQIVND (reference sequence). V was clipped by 6 bases and J by 2 bases; unmatched bases: 15. The CDR3 nucleotides read TGTGCCAGTAGGAACGTTTGGGAGCGGGAGGATCACACAGATACGCAGTATTTT. It is translated as CASRNVWEREDHTDTQYF.

This clonotype was recorded a few times. This chain links TRBV20-1 with TRBJ2-7; 11 bases map to TRBD2. CDR1 is DFQATT and CDR2 is SNEGSKA in the germline V gene (reference sequence). V lost 1 base and J lost 3; bases outside the gene matches: 11. The CDR3 length is 17 residues. CDR3 loop: CSARVIGTSGSFYEQYF. The CDR3 DNA reads TGCAGTGCTAGAGTTATTGGTACTAGCGGGAGCTTCTACGAGCAGTACTTC.

In this sample, this clonotype turned up many times. This chain connects TRBV6-1 to TRBJ2-7; maybe TRBD1 (6 bases). V was shortened by 6 bases and J by 5 bases, with 20 bases between the two germline ends. Germline CDR1 reads MNHNS; CDR2 reads SASEGT. There are 15 residues in the CDR3. The CDR3 region has the DNA TGTGCCAGCAGCGAAACGGGACGCCCAGGGGACGAGCAGTACTTC. Amino acid sequence: CASSETGRPGDEQYF.

A few counts support this clonotype. The J gene is TRBJ2-7, the V gene TRBV24-1, with D tentatively TRBD2 (7 bases). The germline CDR1 and CDR2 sequences are KGHDR and SFDVKD. V lost 2 bases and J lost 9, with 10 bases in between. CDR3 length equals 12 residues. In nucleotides, the CDR3 is TGTGCCACCAGTGATTGGGAGGGGGGGCAGTACTTC. Translated, it gives CATSDWEGGQYF.

The chain has TRBV15 and TRBJ2-7; the D gene could be TRBD1 or TRBD2 (5 bases each). V dropped 1 base and J dropped 6 bases, with 16 bases sitting between them. CDR3 length equals 15 residues. CDR1 and CDR2 from the germline V gene are LNHNV and YYDKDF (reference sequence). The CDR3 loop reads CATSRGRDVVSEQYF. CDR3 coding DNA: TGTGCCACCAGCAGAGGTAGGGACGTAGTCTCCGAGCAGTACTTC.

The chain is built from TRBV28 and TRBJ2-5; the D gene is possibly TRBD1 (5 bases). Trimming took off 2 bases at V and 7 bases at J, with 11 bases between the two ends. This CDR3 comprises 13 residues. The germline CDR1 and CDR2 sequences are MDHEN and SYDVKM. The CDR3 here is CASSLMTARTQYF. CDR3 bases: TGTGCCAGCAGTTTAATGACAGCAAGGACCCAGTACTTC.

This clonotype appeared a few times. V gene TRBV7-2 combines with J gene TRBJ2-7; 10 positions agree with TRBD2. The CDR3 consists of 15 residues. Germline V CDR1 and CDR2: SGHTA, FQGNSA. With 5 bases clipped from V and 4 bases from J, the junction kept 8 bases outside the gene matches. CDR3 region: CASSPLAGDTYEQYF. The DNA of the CDR3 is TGTGCCAGCAGCCCCCTAGCGGGAGACACGTACGAGCAGTACTTC. The entire variable domain, with the rest obtained from reference TRBV7-2 and TRBJ2-7, is as follows: GAGVSQSPSNKVTEKGKDVELRCDPISGHTALYWYRQSLGQGLEFLIYFQGNSAPDKSGLPSDRFSAERTGGSVSTLTIQRTQQEDSAVYLCASSPLAGDTYEQYFGPGTRLTVT.

This clonotype was observed at least ten times. The chain is built from TRBV11-3 and TRBJ2-2, with D unclear. This CDR3 has 13 amino acids. V dropped 3 bases and J dropped 4 bases, with 6 bases sitting between them. Germline V CDR1 and CDR2: SGHNT, YENEEA. CDR3 sequence (DNA): TGTGCCAGCAGCTTTGCGCGCACCGGGGAGCTGTTTTTT. This sequence encodes CASSFARTGELFF.

This clonotype was seen more than once but under ten times. The chain employs TRBV12-3 or TRBV12-4 and TRBJ2-2; the match to TRBD2 covers 12 bases. V was pared by 6 bases and J by 4 bases, with 6 bases of the junction left unmatched. This CDR3 region has 16 residues. CDR3 amino acids: CASSLTSGSATGELFF. In DNA, the CDR3 is TGTGCCAGCAGCCTGACTAGCGGGAGTGCCACCGGGGAGCTGTTTTTT.

This clonotype was seen a few times. V usage is TRBV3-1 and J usage is TRBJ2-1, with 16 bases lining up with TRBD2. Germline-derived CDR1 and CDR2 are LGHDT and YNNKEL (reference sequence). V shed 0 bases, J shed 12 bases, and the junction held 5 bases outside the gene matches. CDR3 size: 16 residues. CDR3 nucleotides: TGTGCCAGCAGCCAAGAGGGACTAGCGGGAGGGTGGAGGCAGTTCTTC. This sequence encodes CASSQEGLAGGWRQFF.

The rearrangement uses TRBV5-6 and TRBJ2-5, with 11 bases aligning to TRBD2. The CDR3 has 14 amino acids. Trimming took 6 bases from V and 5 from J; bases not matched to a gene: 6. CDR1 is SGHDT, CDR2 YYEEEE, per germline. CDR3 in amino acids: CASKGLAGSETQYF. The CDR3 DNA sequence: TGTGCCAGCAAAGGACTAGCGGGCTCGGAGACCCAGTACTTC.

In DNA form, the CDR3 reads TGTGCAACCAAAGACTCGGGGTTTCGGAGCACAGATACGCAGTATTTT. Amino acid sequence: CATKDSGFRSTDTQYF. The chain uses TRBV28 and TRBJ2-3; possibly TRBD2 for D (5 bases). The germline V gene has CDR1 MDHEN and CDR2 SYDVKM. This CDR3 region has 16 residues. Supplemented by reference TRBV28 and TRBJ2-3, the full variable domain reads DVKVTQSSRYLVKRTGEKVFLECVQDMDHENMFWYRQDPGLGLRLIYFSYDVKMKEKGDIPEGYSVSREKKERFSLILESASTNQTSMYLCATKDSGFRSTDTQYFGPGTRLTVL.

The genes are TRBV12-3 or TRBV12-4 and TRBJ2-5; TRBD2 might be the D (6 bases). Trimming removed 3 bases from V and 5 bases from J, with 13 bases in between. The CDR3 runs 14 residues. CDR3 DNA: TGTGCCAGCAGTTTCGGGGGAGAGGTGGAGACCCAGTACTTC. It codes for CASSFGGEVETQYF.

This clonotype was detected a few times. This chain connects TRBV4-3 to TRBJ2-1; D is ambiguous. CDR1 is LGHNA, CDR2 YSLEER, per germline. V lost 2 bases and J 7 bases, leaving 18 bases between the germline ends. The CDR3 totals 16 residues. The CDR3 sequence is CASSQSFSRGGNEQFF. Written as DNA, the CDR3 is TGCGCCAGCAGCCAATCGTTTAGCCGAGGCGGAAATGAGCAGTTCTTC.

This clonotype was counted ten times or more. The rearrangement joins TRBV12-5 to TRBJ2-1, with TRBD2 matching 8 bases. CDR1 LGHNT and CDR2 FRNRAP come from the germline V gene. The ends lost 6 bases at V and 10 bases at J; junction bases unmatched: 20. CDR3 length equals 17 residues. The CDR3 reads CASGRPRGAGVYVEQFF. In DNA form, the CDR3 reads TGTGCTAGTGGCCGACCAAGGGGAGCGGGAGTATATGTAGAGCAGTTCTTC.